A single sample is the source of the 18 T cell receptor beta chains below, sequenced in a study of T cell responses to AZD1222 COVID-19 vaccine. TCRdb's copy holds only in-frame clones and misses some; the assay was immunoSEQ multiplex PCR. The sample consists of 45,000 to 70,000 clones, approximately 83% of them appearing once. This specimen was peripheral blood, taken on day 0 of AZD1222 vaccination. These receptors all come from an adult in good health.

This clone was detected only once. The J gene is TRBJ1-5, the V gene TRBV5-1; TRBD1 might be the D (5 bases). The germline gives CDR1 SGHRS, CDR2 YFSETQ. This CDR3 comprises 15 residues. The V gene lost 0 bases and the J gene lost 4 bases, with 11 bases spanning the gap. In DNA, the CDR3 is TGCGCCAGCAGCTTGGGTTCGGGGGGGAATCAGCCCCAGCATTTT. Its protein product is CASSLGSGGNQPQHF.

The chain couples TRBV5-4 to TRBJ2-7, with D perhaps TRBD1 (6 bases). V was cut by 2 bases and J by 12 bases, with 12 bases left in between. Looked up from germline, CDR1 is SGHNT and CDR2 is YYREEE (reference sequence). The CDR3 length is 11 residues. The CDR3 here is CASSLGDTRYF. The CDR3 DNA sequence: TGTGCCAGCAGCTTAGGGGACACTCGGTACTTC. Full variable domain (outside the CDR3, taken from reference TRBV5-4 and TRBJ2-7): ETGVTQSPTHLIKTRGQQVTLRCSSQSGHNTVSWYQQALGQGPQFIFQYYREEENGRGNFPPRFSGLQFPNYSSELNVNALELDDSALYLCASSLGDTRYFGPGTRLTVT.

V usage is TRBV30 and J usage is TRBJ2-7; 16 bases match TRBD2. The germline gives CDR1 GTSNPN, CDR2 SVGIG (reference sequence). Germline trimming cut 0 bases from V and 2 bases from J; bases unmatched to any gene: 10. The length of the CDR3 is 19 residues. As DNA, the CDR3 is TGTGCCTGGAGTGTACGGGTGGGACTAGCGGGAGGGGAGACCTACGAGCAGTACTTC. Translated: CAWSVRVGLAGGETYEQYF.

The chain combines TRBV27 with TRBJ1-3; TRBD1 agrees at 8 bases. The CDR3 covers 13 residues. The ends lost 6 bases at V and 2 bases at J; junction bases unmatched: 0. Looked up from germline, CDR1 is MNHEY and CDR2 is SMNVEV (reference sequence). This CDR3 reads CASRQGAGNTIYF. CDR3 DNA: TGTGCCAGCAGACAGGGGGCTGGAAACACCATATATTTT.

The chain uses TRBV28 and TRBJ2-7; D is unresolved. This CDR3 region has 12 residues. V lost 3 bases, J lost 3 bases, and 6 bases lay in between. Germline CDR1 MDHEN, CDR2 SYDVKM. CDR3 protein: CASSFSNYEQYF. The CDR3 DNA follows: TGTGCCAGCAGTTTTAGTAACTACGAGCAGTACTTC.

This clone has only a few counts. Here the CDR3 reads CATSRGRGDTEAFF. CDR3 DNA: TGTGCCACCAGCAGAGGAAGGGGCGACACTGAAGCTTTCTTT. The chain is built from TRBV15 and TRBJ1-1; tentatively, D is TRBD1 (5 bases). CDR3 length equals 14 residues. The germline V gene has CDR1 LNHNV and CDR2 YYDKDF (reference sequence). Trimming stripped 1 base from V and 3 bases from J, with 9 bases between.

V and J are TRBV9 and TRBJ2-5, with TRBD1 matching 7 bases. CDR1 and CDR2 (germline): SGDLS, YYNGEE. CDR3 length: 16 residues. V dropped 6 bases and J dropped 7; count of bases not matched to a gene: 18. The CDR3 spells CASTRPLKGGDGTQYF. The CDR3 DNA reads as TGTGCCAGCACCCGTCCTTTGAAAGGGGGCGACGGGACCCAGTACTTC.

In its sample, this clone was seen a few times. This rearrangement joins TRBV5-1 to TRBJ2-1; possibly TRBD1 for D (5 bases). The CDR3 loop spans 16 amino acids. Trimming cost V 3 bases and J 4 bases, with 17 bases left between them. Germline lookup yields CDR1 SGHRS and CDR2 YFSETQ. CDR3 region: CASSSSGFFNYNEQFF. The CDR3 DNA reads TGCGCCAGCAGCTCATCAGGGTTTTTTAATTACAATGAGCAGTTCTTC. The full variable domain, completed using reference TRBV5-1 and TRBJ2-1, is KAGVTQTPRYLIKTRGQQVTLSCSPISGHRSVSWYQQTPGQGLQFLFEYFSETQRNKGNFPGRFSGRQFSNSRSEMNVSTLELGDSALYLCASSSSGFFNYNEQFFGPGTRLTVL.

The chain couples TRBV7-2 to TRBJ2-1; 10 nucleotides agree with TRBD2. V gave up 1 base and J gave up 2 bases; unmatched junction bases: 2. The CDR3 is 16 amino acids. Germline V gene sequence: CDR1 SGHTA, CDR2 FQGNSA. The CDR3 DNA is TGTGCCAGCAGCTTAGTAGCGGGAGGTACCTACAATGAGCAGTTCTTC. It specifies CASSLVAGGTYNEQFF.

This clone was found a few times. This chain joins TRBV16 and TRBJ1-2; D gene ambiguous. This CDR3 spans 15 amino acids. V dropped 1 base and J dropped 0 bases, with 9 bases sitting between them. Germline V gene lookup returns CDR1 KGHSY and CDR2 FQNENV. CDR3 in amino acids: CASSQFTTANYGYTF. CDR3 nucleotide sequence: TGTGCCAGCAGCCAATTTACCACAGCTAACTATGGCTACACCTTC.

J is TRBJ2-1 and V is TRBV20-1; no clear D gene. Trimming pared 3 bases from V and 9 bases from J, leaving 18 bases between. CDR1 DFQATT and CDR2 SNEGSKA come from the germline V gene (reference sequence). The CDR3 contains 14 residues. CDR3 protein: CSASARWSSFEQFF. The CDR3 DNA follows: TGCAGTGCTAGTGCTCGGTGGAGTTCTTTTGAGCAGTTCTTC.

The rearrangement uses TRBV2 and TRBJ2-5; possibly TRBD1 for D (5 bases). Trimming shortened V by 3 bases and J by 4 bases, and 18 bases separated the two germline ends. The CDR3 covers 16 residues. Germline CDR1 reads SNHLY; CDR2 reads FYNNEI. The CDR3 loop reads CASSDEGREGRETQYF. The CDR3 nucleotides read TGTGCCAGCAGTGATGAAGGCAGGGAAGGACGAGAGACCCAGTACTTC.

This chain's CDR3 is CASSYRDKAFF. DNA of the CDR3: TGTGCCAGCAGTTACCGGGACAAAGCTTTCTTT. This chain uses TRBV12-3 or TRBV12-4 with TRBJ1-1; tentatively, D is TRBD1 (6 bases). V lost 4 bases to trimming and J lost 9 bases, with 9 bases between them. The CDR3 totals 11 residues.

This sequence joins TRBV7-2 and TRBJ1-5; D call uncertain. Trimming removed 1 base from V and 0 bases from J, with 7 bases in between. The CDR3 length is 15 residues. Germline V gene lookup returns CDR1 SGHTA and CDR2 FQGNSA. CDR3 sequence reads: CASSLVVYSNQPQHF. CDR3 sequence (DNA): TGTGCCAGCAGCTTAGTAGTTTATAGCAATCAGCCCCAGCATTTT.

This clone was seen once. The J gene is TRBJ1-1, the V gene TRBV7-9; D unclear. Looked up from germline, CDR1 is SEHNR and CDR2 is FQNEAQ (reference sequence). V was trimmed by 11 bases and J by 1 base, leaving 11 bases between them. The CDR3 extends over 12 amino acids. The CDR3 region is CASGTENTEAFF. The CDR3 region has the DNA TGTGCCTCTGGAACAGAGAACACTGAAGCTTTCTTT.

The V call is TRBV7-2, the J call TRBJ1-1; D not resolved. V lost 0 bases to trimming and J lost 10 bases, with 15 bases between them. Germline V lookup: CDR1 SGHTA, CDR2 FQGNSA. The CDR3 contains 14 residues. The CDR3 region has the DNA TGTGCCAGCAGCTTAGCGGCTTTCCCCGAGGCAGCTTTCTTT. Translated, it gives CASSLAAFPEAAFF. Full variable domain (outside the CDR3, taken from reference TRBV7-2 and TRBJ1-1): GAGVSQSPSNKVTEKGKDVELRCDPISGHTALYWYRQSLGQGLEFLIYFQGNSAPDKSGLPSDRFSAERTGGSVSTLTIQRTQQEDSAVYLCASSLAAFPEAAFFGQGTRLTVV.

The CDR3 sequence: CASSPPGGFTNYGYTF. The CDR3 DNA reads as TGTGCCAGCTCACCACCAGGGGGCTTCACTAACTATGGCTACACCTTC. V is TRBV18 and J is TRBJ1-2; 7 bases line up with TRBD1. V dropped 0 bases and J dropped 0; count of bases not matched to a gene: 4. The CDR3 loop spans 16 amino acids. The V gene's germline CDR1 is KGHSH and CDR2 LQKENI.

The chain employs TRBV18 and TRBJ1-1; 9 bases fit TRBD1. Per germline, CDR1 KGHSH and CDR2 LQKENI. V was clipped by 3 bases and J by 5 bases; unmatched bases: 7. The CDR3 contains 15 residues. The CDR3: CASSPGQGITTEAFF. CDR3 DNA sequence: TGTGCCAGCTCACCCGGACAGGGGATTACGACTGAAGCTTTCTTT.